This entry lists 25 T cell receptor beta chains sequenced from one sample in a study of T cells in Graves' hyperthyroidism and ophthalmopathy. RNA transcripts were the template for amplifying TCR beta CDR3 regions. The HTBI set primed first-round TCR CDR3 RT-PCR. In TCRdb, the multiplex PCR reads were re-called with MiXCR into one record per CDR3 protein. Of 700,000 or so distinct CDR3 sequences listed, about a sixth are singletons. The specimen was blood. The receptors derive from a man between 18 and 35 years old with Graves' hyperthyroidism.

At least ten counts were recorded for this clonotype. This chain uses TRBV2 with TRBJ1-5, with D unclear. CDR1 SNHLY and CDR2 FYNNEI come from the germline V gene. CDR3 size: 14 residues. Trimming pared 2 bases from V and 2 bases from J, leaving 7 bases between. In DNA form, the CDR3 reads TGTGCCAGCAGTGAAAATATACGCAATCAGCCCCAGCATTTT. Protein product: CASSENIRNQPQHF.

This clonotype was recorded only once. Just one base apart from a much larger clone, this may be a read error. The CDR3 nucleotides are TGTGCCAGCAGCCAAGTTCCGACTAGCGGGAGGGCCGAAGAGCAGTTCTTC. Translation: CASSQVPTSGRAEEQFF. The V call is TRBV3-1, the J call TRBJ2-1; 14 bases fit TRBD2. The CDR3 extends over 17 amino acids. V dropped 1 base and J dropped 10; count of bases not matched to a gene: 9. The germline V gene encodes CDR1 LGHDT and CDR2 YNNKEL (reference sequence).

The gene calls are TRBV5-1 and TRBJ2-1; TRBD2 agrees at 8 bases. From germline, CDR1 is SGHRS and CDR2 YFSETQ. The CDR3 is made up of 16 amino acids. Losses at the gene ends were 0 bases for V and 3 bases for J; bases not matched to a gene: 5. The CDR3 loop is CASSLAYSGDYNEQFF. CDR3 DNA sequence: TGCGCCAGCAGCTTGGCATATAGCGGGGACTACAATGAGCAGTTCTTC.

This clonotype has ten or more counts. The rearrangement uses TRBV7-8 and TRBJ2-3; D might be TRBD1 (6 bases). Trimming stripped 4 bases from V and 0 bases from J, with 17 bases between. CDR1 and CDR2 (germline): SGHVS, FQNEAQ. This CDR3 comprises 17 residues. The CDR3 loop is CASSWDPGHTSTDTQYF. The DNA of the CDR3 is TGTGCCAGCAGCTGGGACCCGGGACATACTAGCACAGATACGCAGTATTTT.

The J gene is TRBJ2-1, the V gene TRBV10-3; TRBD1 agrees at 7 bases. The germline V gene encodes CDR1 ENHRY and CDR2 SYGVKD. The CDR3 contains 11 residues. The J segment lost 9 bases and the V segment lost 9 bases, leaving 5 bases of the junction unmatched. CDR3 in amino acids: CAIGQAGEQFF. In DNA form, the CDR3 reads TGTGCCATAGGACAGGCAGGTGAGCAGTTCTTC.

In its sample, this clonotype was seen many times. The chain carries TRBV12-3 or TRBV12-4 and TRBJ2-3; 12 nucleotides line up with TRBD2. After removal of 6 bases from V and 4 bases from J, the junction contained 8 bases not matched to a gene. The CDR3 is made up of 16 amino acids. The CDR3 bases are TGTGCCAGCAGACGGTGGCTAGCGGGAGGGCCAGATACGCAGTATTTT. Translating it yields CASRRWLAGGPDTQYF.

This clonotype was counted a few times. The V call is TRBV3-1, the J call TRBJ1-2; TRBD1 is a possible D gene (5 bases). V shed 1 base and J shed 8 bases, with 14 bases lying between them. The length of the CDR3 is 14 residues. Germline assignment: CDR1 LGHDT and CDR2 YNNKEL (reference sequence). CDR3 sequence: CASSQGDAIYGYTF. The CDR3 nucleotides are TGTGCCAGCAGCCAAGGGGACGCAATTTACGGCTACACCTTC.

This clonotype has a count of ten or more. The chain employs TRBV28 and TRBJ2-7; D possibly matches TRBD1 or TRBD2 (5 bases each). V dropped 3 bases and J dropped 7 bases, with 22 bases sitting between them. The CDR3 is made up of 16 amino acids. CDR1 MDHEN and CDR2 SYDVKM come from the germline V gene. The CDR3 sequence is CASSLGPREATGEQYF. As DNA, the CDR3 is TGTGCCAGCAGTTTGGGACCAAGGGAAGCGACTGGGGAGCAGTACTTC.

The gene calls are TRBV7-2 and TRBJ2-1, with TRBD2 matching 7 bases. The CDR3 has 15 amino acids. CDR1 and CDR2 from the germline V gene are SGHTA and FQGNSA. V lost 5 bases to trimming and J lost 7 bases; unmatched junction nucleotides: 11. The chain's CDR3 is CASSPPGSGLNEQFF. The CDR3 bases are TGTGCCAGCAGCCCACCCGGTAGCGGGCTAAATGAGCAGTTCTTC.

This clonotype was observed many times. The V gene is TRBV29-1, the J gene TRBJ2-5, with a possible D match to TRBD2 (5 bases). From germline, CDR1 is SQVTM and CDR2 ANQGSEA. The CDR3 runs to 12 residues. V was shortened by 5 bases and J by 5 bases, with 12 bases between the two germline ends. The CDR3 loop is CSVQRREETQYF. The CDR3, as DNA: TGCAGCGTTCAGCGTAGGGAGGAGACCCAGTACTTC. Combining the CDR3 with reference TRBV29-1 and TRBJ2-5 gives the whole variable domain SAVISQKPSRDICQRGTSLTIQCQVDSQVTMMFWYRQQPGQSLTLIATANQGSEATYESGFVIDKFPISRPNLTFSTLTVSNMSPEDSSIYLCSVQRREETQYFGPGTRLLVL.

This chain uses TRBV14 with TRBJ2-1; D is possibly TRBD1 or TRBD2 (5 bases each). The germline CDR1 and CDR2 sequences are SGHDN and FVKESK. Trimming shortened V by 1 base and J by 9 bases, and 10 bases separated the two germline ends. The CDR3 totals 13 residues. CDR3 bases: TGTGCCAGCAGCCAAGGAATGGGGACTGAGCAGTTCTTC. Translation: CASSQGMGTEQFF.

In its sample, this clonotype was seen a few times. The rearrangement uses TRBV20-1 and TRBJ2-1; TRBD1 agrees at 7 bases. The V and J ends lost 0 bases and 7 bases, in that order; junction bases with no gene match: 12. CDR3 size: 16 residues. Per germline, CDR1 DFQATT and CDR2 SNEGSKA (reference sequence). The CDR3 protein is CSARDFQDRVVNEQFF. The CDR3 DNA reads TGCAGTGCTAGAGATTTCCAAGACAGGGTGGTAAATGAGCAGTTCTTC.

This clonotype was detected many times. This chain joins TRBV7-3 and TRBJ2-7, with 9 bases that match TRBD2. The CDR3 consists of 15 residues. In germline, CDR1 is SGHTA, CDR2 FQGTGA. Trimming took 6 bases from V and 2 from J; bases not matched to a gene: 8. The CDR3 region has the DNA TGTGCCAGCAGTTTAGGTGCGGGAGGGCCCTACGAGCAGTACTTC. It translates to CASSLGAGGPYEQYF. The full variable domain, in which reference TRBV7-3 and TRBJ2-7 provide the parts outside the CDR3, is GAGVSQTPSNKVTEKGKYVELRCDPISGHTALYWYRQSLGQGPEFLIYFQGTGAADDSGLPNDRFFAVRPEGSVSTLKIQRTERGDSAVYLCASSLGAGGPYEQYFGPGTRLTVT.

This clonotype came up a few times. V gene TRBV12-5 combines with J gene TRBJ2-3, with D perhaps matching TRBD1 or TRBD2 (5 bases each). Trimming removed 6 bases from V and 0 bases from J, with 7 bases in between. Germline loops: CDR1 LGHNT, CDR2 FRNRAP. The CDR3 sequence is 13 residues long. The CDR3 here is CASGRDSTDTQYF. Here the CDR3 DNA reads TGTGCTAGTGGAAGGGACAGCACAGATACGCAGTATTTT.

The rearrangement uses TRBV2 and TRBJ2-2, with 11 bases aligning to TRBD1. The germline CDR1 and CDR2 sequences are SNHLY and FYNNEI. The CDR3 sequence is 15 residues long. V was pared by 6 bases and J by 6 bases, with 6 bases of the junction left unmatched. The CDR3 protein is CASSGRTGGAGELFF. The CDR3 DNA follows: TGTGCCAGCAGCGGCCGGACAGGGGGCGCCGGGGAGCTGTTTTTT.

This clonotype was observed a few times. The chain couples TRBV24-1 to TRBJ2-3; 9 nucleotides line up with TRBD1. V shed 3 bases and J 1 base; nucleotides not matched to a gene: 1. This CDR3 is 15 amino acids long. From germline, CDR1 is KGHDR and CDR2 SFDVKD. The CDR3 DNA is TGTGCCACCAGTGATAGGACAGGGGGCACAGATACGCAGTATTTT. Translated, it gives CATSDRTGGTDTQYF.

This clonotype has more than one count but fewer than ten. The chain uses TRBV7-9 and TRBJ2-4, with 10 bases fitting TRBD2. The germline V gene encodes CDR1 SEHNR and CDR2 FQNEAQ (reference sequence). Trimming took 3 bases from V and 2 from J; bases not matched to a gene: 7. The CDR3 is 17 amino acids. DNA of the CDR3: TGTGCCAGCAGCTTTCCCGGGACTAGCGTTTCCAAAAACATTCAGTACTTC. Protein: CASSFPGTSVSKNIQYF.

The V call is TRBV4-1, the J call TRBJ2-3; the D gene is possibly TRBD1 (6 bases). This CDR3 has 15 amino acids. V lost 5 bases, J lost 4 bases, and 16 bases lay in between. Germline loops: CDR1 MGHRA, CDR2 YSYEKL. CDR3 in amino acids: CASSYRDTLADTQYF. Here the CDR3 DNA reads TGCGCCAGCAGCTACCGGGACACCTTGGCAGATACGCAGTATTTT.

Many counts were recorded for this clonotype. The DNA for the CDR3 is TGTGCCTGGAGTGTGGGGAGTTCAGATACGCAGTATTTT. As protein: CAWSVGSSDTQYF. The chain is built from TRBV30 and TRBJ2-3; TRBD2 might be the D (5 bases). The CDR3 covers 13 residues. Per the germline V gene, CDR1 is GTSNPN and CDR2 is SVGIG (reference sequence). V lost 0 bases, J lost 4 bases, and 8 bases lay in between.

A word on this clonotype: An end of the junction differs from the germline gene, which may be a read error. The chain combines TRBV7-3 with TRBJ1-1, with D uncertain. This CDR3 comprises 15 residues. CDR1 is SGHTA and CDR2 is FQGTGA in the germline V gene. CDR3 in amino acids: CASSPKPGVNTKAFF. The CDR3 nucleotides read TGTGCCAGCAGCCCCAAGCCCGGGGTGAACACTAAAGCTTTCTTT.

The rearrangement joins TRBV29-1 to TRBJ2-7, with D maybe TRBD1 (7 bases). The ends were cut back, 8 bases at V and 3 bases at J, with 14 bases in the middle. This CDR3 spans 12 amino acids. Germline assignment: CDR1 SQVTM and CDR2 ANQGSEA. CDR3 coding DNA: TGCAGCATGCGACAGGGAGGCTACGAGCAGTACTTC. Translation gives CSMRQGGYEQYF.

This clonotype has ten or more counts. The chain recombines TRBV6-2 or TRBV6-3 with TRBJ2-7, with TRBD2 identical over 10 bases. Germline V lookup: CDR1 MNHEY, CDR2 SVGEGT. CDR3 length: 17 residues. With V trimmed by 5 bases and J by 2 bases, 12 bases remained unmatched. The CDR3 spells CASSNHPALAGAYEQYF. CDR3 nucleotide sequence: TGTGCCAGCAGTAACCACCCGGCTCTAGCGGGAGCCTACGAGCAGTACTTC.

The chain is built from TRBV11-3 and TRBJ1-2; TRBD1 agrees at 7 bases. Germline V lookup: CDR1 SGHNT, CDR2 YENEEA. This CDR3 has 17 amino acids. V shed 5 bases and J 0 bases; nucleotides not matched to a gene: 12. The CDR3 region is CASSPPWDSLTNYGYTF. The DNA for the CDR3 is TGTGCCAGCAGCCCTCCTTGGGACAGCCTTACTAACTATGGCTACACCTTC.

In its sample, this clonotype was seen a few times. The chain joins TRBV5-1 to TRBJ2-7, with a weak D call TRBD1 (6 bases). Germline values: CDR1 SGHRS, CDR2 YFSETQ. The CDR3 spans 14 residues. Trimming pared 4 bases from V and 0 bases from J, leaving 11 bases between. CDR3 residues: CASSTGQSSYEQYF. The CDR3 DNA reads TGCGCCAGCAGCACAGGACAGAGCTCCTACGAGCAGTACTTC.

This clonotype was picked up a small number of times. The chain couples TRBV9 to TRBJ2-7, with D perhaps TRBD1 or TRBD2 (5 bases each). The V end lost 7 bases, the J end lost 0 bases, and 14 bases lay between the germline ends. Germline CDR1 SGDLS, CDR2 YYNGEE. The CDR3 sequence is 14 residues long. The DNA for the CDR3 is TGTGCCAGCTCCGGGGACCTTTTCTCCTACGAGCAGTACTTC. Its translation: CASSGDLFSYEQYF.